Listed below are T cell receptor beta chains from one sample, sequenced in a study of T cell responses to AZD1222 COVID-19 vaccine. Assay used: immunoSEQ multiplex PCR; TCRdb lists only in-frame clones, some missing. The table records about 160,000 clones, around 90% of them present only once. The sequenced sample was peripheral blood, obtained on day 0 of MenACWY control vaccination. The receptors derive from an adult in good health. Both conserved end residues are trimmed from each CDR3. The listing skips clone size in some rows; elsewhere it reads once, few, many or a size class.

len | v_gene | abundance | CDR3aa
13 | TRBV19 | NA | ASRRGQLRKTEAF
11 | TRBV5-1 | NA | ASSSRLTYEQY
12 | TRBV27 | NA | ASSLGRAHSPLH
12 | TRBV6-5 | NA | ASRGRGTNTEAF
12 | TRBV19 | NA | ASSIGGYNSPLH
11 | TRBV10-3 | NA | AISERAEYGYT
13 | TRBV3-1/TRBV3-2 | NA | ASSLTSGTTDTQY
14 | TRBV24-1 | NA | ATSDRDSGRLNEQF
13 | TRBV18 | NA | ASSLGQGRFDGYT
10 | TRBV14 | NA | ASSQGRDGYT
12 | TRBV7-2 | NA | ASSQPGQGVLQY
12 | TRBV19 | NA | ASSIATLNNEQF
11 | TRBV19 | NA | ASSTDRVGAQY
13 | TRBV5-1 | NA | ASSTHSGTSYEQY
13 | TRBV27 | NA | ASSFLQVGNNEQF
9 | TRBV6-5 | NA | ASSYSGTQY
14 | TRBV5-1 | NA | ASSYDSEGSNYGYT
13 | TRBV11-2 | NA | ASSLGGGYNYEQY
13 | TRBV11-1 | NA | ASSLAGLASGELF
8 | TRBV2 | few | ASSQETQY
13 | TRBV28 | NA | ASSLWNTEQETQY
11 | TRBV2 | NA | ASRDRRMEPQH
12 | TRBV6-5 | once | ASSYKLADGEQF
12 | TRBV11-2 | NA | ASSPNLGSTEAF
14 | TRBV30 | NA | AWSQGLAGELDTQY
11 | TRBV5-4 | NA | ASTNPDIDGYT
13 | TRBV7-9 | once | ASSPAFGGQETQY
15 | TRBV10-1 | NA | ASSWGGPEGEPYEQY
12 | TRBV5-1 | NA | ASSLEKNTGELF
13 | TRBV28 | NA | ASRSGSPRGETQY
9 | TRBV20-1 | NA | SAGAGETAF
11 | TRBV19 | NA | ASSIAPNQPQH
12 | TRBV30 | NA | AWGKDGSNQPQH
12 | TRBV4-2 | NA | ASSQGTGTDTQY
12 | TRBV19 | NA | ASSTGDYQETQY
12 | TRBV19 | NA | ASSGTGGGQPQH
13 | TRBV15 | NA | ATSRSGQASYGYT
13 | TRBV3-1/TRBV3-2 | few | ASSGKGQENYGYT
14 | TRBV27 | NA | ASSHRLAGTRDTQY
13 | TRBV9 | NA | ASSLNARGDQPQH
14 | TRBV27 | NA | IRTPGLRYSNQPQH